Listed below are T cell receptor beta chains from one sample, sequenced in a study of T cells in localized non-small cell lung cancer. Libraries were prepared by immunoSEQ multiplex PCR; TCRdb keeps only in-frame clonotypes and omits some of them. The sample includes some 140,000 clones, around 89% of them seen just once. Sample: peripheral blood, taken before any cancer treatment. These receptors were taken from a female donor older than 55 with stage I lung adenocarcinoma. Both conserved end residues are part of each CDR3. D genes are given only for firm matches. Only part of the rows carry a size: once, few, many, or a class if the clone is expanded.

V gene: TRBV19; clone size: NA; J gene: TRBJ2-2; D gene: NA; CDR3 DNA: TGTGCCAGTAAGGAGGGGGCAAACACCGGGGAGCTGTTTTTT; CDR3 protein: CASKEGANTGELFF
V gene: TRBV12-2; clone size: NA; J gene: TRBJ2-7; D gene: NA; CDR3 DNA: TGTGCAAGTCGCTTGTACTTTCCGCGACTAGCGGGCAAGTTGCGGAATTACGAGCAGTACTTC; CDR3 protein: CASRLYFPRLAGKLRNYEQYF
V gene: TRBV27; clone size: NA; J gene: TRBJ1-1; D gene: NA; CDR3 DNA: TGTGCCAGCAGTTTAGGGAACAGCTACACTGAAGCTTTCTTT; CDR3 protein: CASSLGNSYTEAFF
V gene: TRBV2; clone size: NA; J gene: TRBJ1-3; D gene: NA; CDR3 DNA: TGTGCCAGCAGTGAGAGCTCTGGAAACACCATATATTTT; CDR3 protein: CASSESSGNTIYF
V gene: TRBV9; clone size: NA; J gene: TRBJ2-2; D gene: TRBD1; CDR3 DNA: TGTGCCAGCAGTCCTGGACAGGGAGCGAACACCGGGGAGCTGTTTTTT; CDR3 protein: CASSPGQGANTGELFF
V gene: TRBV27; clone size: NA; J gene: TRBJ1-3; D gene: NA; CDR3 DNA: TGTGCCAGCAGTATCAACGGGGGAAACACCATATATTTT; CDR3 protein: CASSINGGNTIYF
V gene: TRBV5-1; clone size: NA; J gene: TRBJ2-7; D gene: TRBD1; CDR3 DNA: TGCGCCAGCAGCTTGTCGCCGGGACAGGGGGCCCGGGAGTACTTC; CDR3 protein: CASSLSPGQGAREYF
V gene: TRBV18; clone size: NA; J gene: TRBJ2-7; D gene: NA; CDR3 DNA: TGTGCCAGCTCCGCCGAAAAGTACGGGAGACTCTACGAGCAGTACTTC; CDR3 protein: CASSAEKYGRLYEQYF
V gene: TRBV5-1; clone size: NA; J gene: TRBJ2-2; D gene: NA; CDR3 DNA: TGCGCCAGCAACCAGGCAGGTCCTACCACCGGGGAGCTGTTTTTT; CDR3 protein: CASNQAGPTTGELFF
V gene: TRBV11-2; clone size: NA; J gene: TRBJ2-7; D gene: NA; CDR3 DNA: TGTGCCAGCAGCTTAGAGGGATGGGGGGAAACCTACGAGCAGTACTTC; CDR3 protein: CASSLEGWGETYEQYF
V gene: TRBV7-3; clone size: once; J gene: TRBJ2-5; D gene: TRBD2; CDR3 DNA: TGTGCCAGCAGCTTAGCGGGAGTGGAGGAGACCCAGTACTTC; CDR3 protein: CASSLAGVEETQYF
V gene: TRBV6-1; clone size: NA; J gene: TRBJ2-7; D gene: TRBD1; CDR3 DNA: TGTGCCAGCTCCCGACAGGGGGACGAGCAGTACTTC; CDR3 protein: CASSRQGDEQYF
V gene: TRBV10-3; clone size: NA; J gene: TRBJ2-2; D gene: TRBD1; CDR3 DNA: TGTGCCAGTGCAGGGGGCAAGCCTACCGGGGAGCTGTTTTTT; CDR3 protein: CASAGGKPTGELFF
V gene: TRBV19; clone size: NA; J gene: TRBJ1-4; D gene: NA; CDR3 DNA: TGTGCCAGTAGTATTCAGAGGTCAATGAAGAATGAAAAACTGTTTTTT; CDR3 protein: CASSIQRSMKNEKLFF
V gene: TRBV4-1; clone size: NA; J gene: TRBJ1-3; D gene: NA; CDR3 DNA: TGCGCCAGCAGCTCGCCGACAGCCAATTCTGGAAACACCATATATTTT; CDR3 protein: CASSSPTANSGNTIYF
V gene: TRBV21-1; clone size: once; J gene: TRBJ2-7; D gene: NA; CDR3 DNA: TGTGCCAGCAGCAAAGCTTCGTACGGGGACAGGGCTACATACGAGCAGTACTTC; CDR3 protein: CASSKASYGDRATYEQYF
V gene: TRBV30; clone size: NA; J gene: TRBJ2-5; D gene: TRBD1; CDR3 DNA: TGTGCCTGGAACAGGGGCCCACAAGAGACCCAGTACTTC; CDR3 protein: CAWNRGPQETQYF
V gene: TRBV4-1; clone size: NA; J gene: TRBJ2-3; D gene: NA; CDR3 DNA: TGCGCCAGCAGCCAAGATCGTGCGCGGGTCACAGATACGCAGTATTTT; CDR3 protein: CASSQDRARVTDTQYF
V gene: TRBV9; clone size: NA; J gene: TRBJ1-2; D gene: TRBD1; CDR3 DNA: TGTGCCAGCAGCGCAGGACAGGGTAGTCGGTATGGCTACACCTTC; CDR3 protein: CASSAGQGSRYGYTF
V gene: TRBV6-5; clone size: NA; J gene: TRBJ2-1; D gene: TRBD2; CDR3 DNA: TGTGCCAGCAGTTTGACTAGCGGGAGTAAAGGTGAGCAGTTCTTC; CDR3 protein: CASSLTSGSKGEQFF
V gene: TRBV5-1; clone size: NA; J gene: TRBJ2-5; D gene: NA; CDR3 DNA: TGCGCCAGCAGCTTGGGTAGTGCTGCAGGCAGGGAGACCCAGTACTTC; CDR3 protein: CASSLGSAAGRETQYF
V gene: TRBV4-2; clone size: NA; J gene: TRBJ1-6; D gene: NA; CDR3 DNA: TGTGCCAGCAGCCAAAGTCTTTCACCCCTCCACTTT; CDR3 protein: CASSQSLSPLHF
V gene: TRBV2; clone size: NA; J gene: TRBJ2-7; D gene: TRBD1; CDR3 DNA: TGTGCCAGCAGTAAGGACAGGGGTATCGAGCAGTACTTC; CDR3 protein: CASSKDRGIEQYF
V gene: TRBV11-2; clone size: NA; J gene: TRBJ2-1; D gene: TRBD2; CDR3 DNA: TGTGCCAGCAGCATCGGACTAGCGGGAGTTCGGGAGCAGTTCTTC; CDR3 protein: CASSIGLAGVREQFF
V gene: TRBV28; clone size: NA; J gene: TRBJ2-3; D gene: NA; CDR3 DNA: TGTGCCAGCAGCCTTGGGGCGGAAAGCACAGATACGCAGTATTTT; CDR3 protein: CASSLGAESTDTQYF
V gene: TRBV9; clone size: few; J gene: TRBJ2-3; D gene: TRBD1; CDR3 DNA: TGTGCCAGCAGCGCCCGGGGGACAGGGACCCCTGGCACGCAGTATTTT; CDR3 protein: CASSARGTGTPGTQYF
V gene: TRBV7-9; clone size: NA; J gene: TRBJ2-7; D gene: NA; CDR3 DNA: TGTGCCAGCAGCTCCCTTTTGGGGATGGATTACGAGCAGTACTTC; CDR3 protein: CASSSLLGMDYEQYF
V gene: TRBV7-3; clone size: NA; J gene: TRBJ2-1; D gene: NA; CDR3 DNA: TGTGCCAGCAGCCCGGATCCGTGGAGCTCCTACAATGAGCAGTTCTTC; CDR3 protein: CASSPDPWSSYNEQFF
V gene: TRBV7-9; clone size: NA; J gene: TRBJ1-2; D gene: NA; CDR3 DNA: TGTGCCAGCAGCTTATATGGGCAGTATGGCTACACCTTC; CDR3 protein: CASSLYGQYGYTF
V gene: TRBV10-3; clone size: NA; J gene: TRBJ1-1; D gene: TRBD1; CDR3 DNA: TGTGCCATCAGTAACAGGGGGCGCACTGAAGCTTTCTTT; CDR3 protein: CAISNRGRTEAFF
V gene: TRBV6-5; clone size: NA; J gene: TRBJ2-3; D gene: NA; CDR3 DNA: TGTGCCAGCAGTGTCCCAGCGGGAGATACGCAGTATTTT; CDR3 protein: CASSVPAGDTQYF
V gene: TRBV25-1; clone size: NA; J gene: TRBJ1-2; D gene: NA; CDR3 DNA: TGTGCCAGCGGCGAACTTAAGGCAGGAGCTTCTGGCTACACCTTC; CDR3 protein: CASGELKAGASGYTF
V gene: TRBV25-1; clone size: NA; J gene: TRBJ2-3; D gene: NA; CDR3 DNA: TGTGCCAGCGACAGCTTCTCCACAGATACGCAGTATTTT; CDR3 protein: CASDSFSTDTQYF
V gene: TRBV28; clone size: NA; J gene: TRBJ1-1; D gene: TRBD1; CDR3 DNA: TGTGCCAGCAGTTCCGTAGCGCTCGGGACAGGGGGTACTGAAGCTTTCTTT; CDR3 protein: CASSSVALGTGGTEAFF
V gene: TRBV28; clone size: few; J gene: TRBJ2-3; D gene: TRBD1; CDR3 DNA: TGTGCCAGCAGTCCGGACAGGGGGGCAGATACGCAGTATTTT; CDR3 protein: CASSPDRGADTQYF
V gene: TRBV5-6; clone size: once; J gene: TRBJ2-3; D gene: NA; CDR3 DNA: TGTGCCAGCAGCTTGGCCGGGGGTTCGGGAGATACGCAGTATTTT; CDR3 protein: CASSLAGGSGDTQYF
V gene: TRBV28; clone size: NA; J gene: TRBJ1-1; D gene: NA; CDR3 DNA: TGTGCCAGCAGTTTACCGCAGACCCTCAACACTGAAGCTTTCTTT; CDR3 protein: CASSLPQTLNTEAFF
V gene: TRBV9; clone size: NA; J gene: TRBJ2-1; D gene: TRBD2; CDR3 DNA: TGTGCCAGCAGCTTTTTAACTAGCGTCAGCTCCTACAATGAGCAGTTCTTC; CDR3 protein: CASSFLTSVSSYNEQFF
V gene: TRBV7-3; clone size: NA; J gene: TRBJ2-3; D gene: TRBD1; CDR3 DNA: TGTGCCAGCAGCGAGACAGGGGATACGCAGTATTTT; CDR3 protein: CASSETGDTQYF
V gene: TRBV27; clone size: NA; J gene: TRBJ2-1; D gene: TRBD1; CDR3 DNA: TGTGCCAGCAGTTCAGACAGGGTCAGCAATGAGCAGTTCTTC; CDR3 protein: CASSSDRVSNEQFF
V gene: TRBV7-2; clone size: NA; J gene: TRBJ2-2; D gene: NA; CDR3 DNA: TGTGCCAGCAGCTTTTGGGCCCCCCCGTCCGGGGAGCTGTTTTTT; CDR3 protein: CASSFWAPPSGELFF
V gene: TRBV19; clone size: NA; J gene: TRBJ2-3; D gene: TRBD2; CDR3 DNA: TGTGCCACCAAAAAGGAGAGACTAGCGGGAGGGAGCACAGATACGCAGTATTTT; CDR3 protein: CATKKERLAGGSTDTQYF
V gene: TRBV5-1; clone size: NA; J gene: TRBJ2-3; D gene: TRBD2; CDR3 DNA: TGCGCCAGCAGCTTGGCCACGGGAGGTGTAGATACGCAGTATTTT; CDR3 protein: CASSLATGGVDTQYF
V gene: TRBV11-2; clone size: NA; J gene: TRBJ2-7; D gene: TRBD1; CDR3 DNA: TGTGCCAGCAGCCAAGACAGGGTAAATTACGAGCAGTACTTC; CDR3 protein: CASSQDRVNYEQYF
V gene: TRBV9; clone size: NA; J gene: TRBJ1-1; D gene: NA; CDR3 DNA: TGTGCCAGCAGCGAGACCGTGGGAGGGAACACTGAAGCTTTCTTT; CDR3 protein: CASSETVGGNTEAFF
V gene: TRBV15; clone size: few; J gene: TRBJ1-3; D gene: TRBD1; CDR3 DNA: TGTGCCACCAGCAGAGGGACAGGGACTGGAAACACCATATATTTT; CDR3 protein: CATSRGTGTGNTIYF
V gene: TRBV6-5; clone size: NA; J gene: TRBJ2-1; D gene: NA; CDR3 DNA: TGTGCCAGCAGCCTTCCAAGGAGCAATGAGCAGTTCTTC; CDR3 protein: CASSLPRSNEQFF
V gene: TRBV7-3; clone size: NA; J gene: TRBJ2-2; D gene: NA; CDR3 DNA: TGTGCCAGCAGCTTAATAACGAACACCGGGGAGCTGTTTTTT; CDR3 protein: CASSLITNTGELFF
V gene: TRBV7-8; clone size: NA; J gene: TRBJ1-2; D gene: NA; CDR3 DNA: TGTGCCAGCAGCTTAGTTCCGCTCTATGGCTACACCTTC; CDR3 protein: CASSLVPLYGYTF
V gene: TRBV19; clone size: NA; J gene: TRBJ1-5; D gene: NA; CDR3 DNA: TGTGCCAGTAGGCTGGACAGTGTCACTATCAAGCCCCAGCATTTT; CDR3 protein: CASRLDSVTIKPQHF
V gene: TRBV2; clone size: few; J gene: TRBJ2-2; D gene: NA; CDR3 DNA: TGTGCCAGCAGTGGGAGAGTCACCGGGGAGCTGTTTTTT; CDR3 protein: CASSGRVTGELFF
V gene: TRBV10-1; clone size: once; J gene: TRBJ1-2; D gene: TRBD1; CDR3 DNA: TGCGCCAGCAGTGTGGGACAGGGATGGGGGGGTGTGATCGTCACCTTC; CDR3 protein: CASSVGQGWGGVIVTF
V gene: TRBV5-6; clone size: NA; J gene: TRBJ1-2; D gene: TRBD1; CDR3 DNA: TGTGCCAGCAGTTCCGGGACAGGAGCTAACTATGGCTACACCTTC; CDR3 protein: CASSSGTGANYGYTF
V gene: TRBV5-1; clone size: NA; J gene: TRBJ2-1; D gene: TRBD2; CDR3 DNA: TGCGCCAGCAGCTTAACTGTAGCGGGAATAAACAATGAGCAGTTCTTC; CDR3 protein: CASSLTVAGINNEQFF
V gene: TRBV7-9; clone size: NA; J gene: TRBJ2-1; D gene: TRBD1; CDR3 DNA: TGTGCCAGCAGCTTAGGACTAAGACAGGGCCCAGACAATGAGCAGTTCTTC; CDR3 protein: CASSLGLRQGPDNEQFF